In its sample, the clone carrying this T cell receptor (beta chain) was seen many times. This record belongs to a study of T-cell reconstitution after alpha-beta-depleted transplantation in children. The authors prepared the TCRbeta library with unique molecular identifiers. TCRdb re-analysed the PCR reads in MiXCR, keeping a single row per CDR3 protein. Found here are approximately 190,000 distinct CDR3 sequences, 6.3% of them singletons; the top ten hold around 4.4%. The receptor was isolated from a girl under three years old with combined immunodeficiency, due to receive a stem cell transplant. The source material was PBMCs, sampled before TCRalphabeta/CD19-depleted stem cell transplant.

The CDR3 DNA reads TGCGCCAGCAGCCAAGATCACCTATTAGGGACAGTTACTCAATTCAATCAGCCCCAGCATTTT. Amino acid sequence: CASSQDHLLGTVTQFNQPQHF. V gene TRBV4-1 combines with J gene TRBJ1-5; 7 nucleotides match TRBD1. Germline V gene data show CDR1 as MGHRA and CDR2 as YSYEKL. V lost 0 bases and J lost 3; bases outside the gene matches: 20. This CDR3 has 21 residues.